Sequencing of this TCR beta chain was carried out in a study of CD8 T cells in ankylosing spondylitis. Findings and limits, study-wide: Disease-linked clones, CD8+, were relatively rare in peripheral blood. Typical of ankylosing spondylitis blood, it appeared, was a TCR beta motif of eight highly homologous variants. Earlier studies detected some motif variants in reactive arthritis synovial fluid and blood. Enrichment of disease-linked clones was reportedly significant in matched ankylosing spondylitis synovial fluid.

As the method for making TCR beta libraries, quantitative 5'-RACE with molecular barcodes was used. TCRdb ran MiXCR on the 5' RACE reads and lists one entry per CDR3 protein. The repertoire holds around 890,000 distinct CDR3 sequences, with around 11% as singletons. This clonotype was found many times. Its target is not known. This TCR was sampled from a male donor with ankylosing spondylitis. Sequences were obtained from blood, either unsorted or a sorted T cell fraction (not recorded which).

The CDR3 DNA reads as TGTGCCAGCAGCCTCCACTTCGGCGATTCCTACAATGAGCAGTTCTTC. This translates into CASSLHFGDSYNEQFF. V and J are TRBV7-2 and TRBJ2-1, with D unclear. The germline CDR1 and CDR2 sequences are SGHTA and FQGNSA. The V gene lost 5 bases and the J gene lost 1 base, with 15 bases spanning the gap. This CDR3 has 16 amino acids.